One sample yielded the 20 T cell receptor beta chains listed below, sequenced in a study of cytomegalovirus exposure and HLA in healthy donors. PCR employed 60 Vbeta and 13 Jbeta primers. Method: immunoSEQ multiplex PCR; TCRdb's copy keeps in-frame clones and lacks some. The top ten hold approximately 4.4% of the sample, which has 180,000 or so clones, roughly 76% seen once. The sequenced sample consisted of PBMCs. These receptors were collected from a woman between 18 and 29 years old in good health and CMV-seropositive.

This sequence joins TRBV27 and TRBJ1-5, with 8 bases identical to TRBD1. With V trimmed by 2 bases and J by 4 bases, 4 bases remained unmatched. This CDR3 contains 15 residues. Looked up from germline, CDR1 is MNHEY and CDR2 is SMNVEV (reference sequence). In nucleotides, the CDR3 is TGTGCCAGCAGTTTACCCGGACAGGGAAATCAGCCCCAGCATTTT. Translated, it gives CASSLPGQGNQPQHF.

The V call is TRBV5-6, the J call TRBJ1-5; the match to TRBD1 covers 8 bases. Looked up from germline, CDR1 is SGHDT and CDR2 is YYEEEE. The length of the CDR3 is 15 residues. The V segment lost 0 bases and the J segment 9 bases; nucleotides outside the gene matches: 8. The CDR3 sequence is CASSLGSGGLRPQHF. The CDR3 DNA is TGTGCCAGCAGCTTGGGTTCAGGGGGCCTCAGGCCCCAGCATTTT.

Worth noting for this clone: The sample has other DNA sequences that encode this CDR3 too. The rearrangement joins TRBV2 to TRBJ1-2; 11 bases are shared with TRBD1. Losses at the gene ends were 6 bases for V and 5 bases for J; bases not matched to a gene: 2. The CDR3 is 13 residues long. Germline assignment: CDR1 SNHLY and CDR2 FYNNEI. The CDR3 reads CASSGTGGYGYTF. As DNA, the CDR3 is TGTGCCAGCAGCGGGACAGGGGGTTATGGCTACACCTTC.

This clone appeared once. The CDR3 loop is CASSAPERGGSYEQYF. CDR3 DNA sequence: TGCGCCAGCAGCGCCCCAGAGAGGGGAGGCTCCTACGAGCAGTACTTC. The chain couples TRBV4-1 to TRBJ2-7, with D possibly TRBD2 on 6 matching bases. V was trimmed by 5 bases and J by 0 bases, leaving 17 bases between them. Looked up from germline, CDR1 is MGHRA and CDR2 is YSYEKL. CDR3 length: 16 residues.

This chain joins TRBV5-4 and TRBJ1-5; 10 nucleotides align to TRBD1. J was trimmed by 1 base and V by 3 bases; bases with no gene match: 1. Germline CDR1 is SGHNT and CDR2 is YYREEE (reference sequence). The CDR3 contains 15 residues. CDR3 sequence: CASSSDRGSNQPQHF. CDR3 nucleotide sequence: TGTGCCAGCAGCTCGGACAGGGGGAGCAATCAGCCCCAGCATTTT. The full variable domain, its missing parts supplied by reference TRBV5-4 and TRBJ1-5, is ETGVTQSPTHLIKTRGQQVTLRCSSQSGHNTVSWYQQALGQGPQFIFQYYREEENGRGNFPPRFSGLQFPNYSSELNVNALELDDSALYLCASSSDRGSNQPQHFGDGTRLSIL.

This clone was seen more than once but under ten times. The chain carries TRBV4-2 and TRBJ1-2, with D maybe TRBD1 (5 bases). V was clipped by 0 bases and J by 2 bases, with 13 bases between them. The CDR3 loop spans 16 amino acids. Germline V gene lookup returns CDR1 LGHNA and CDR2 YNFKEQ. In nucleotides, the CDR3 is TGTGCCAGCAGCCAAGAGGGCCGGCAGGGCAACTATGGCTACACCTTC. It is translated as CASSQEGRQGNYGYTF.

J is TRBJ1-1 and V is TRBV6-4; 7 bases fit TRBD1. The CDR3 has 13 amino acids. Per germline, CDR1 MRHNA and CDR2 SNTAGT. The trim removed 6 bases at V and 4 bases at J, leaving 5 bases unmatched. The CDR3 DNA sequence: TGTGCCAGCAGCGGTACAGGGGTCACTGAAGCTTTCTTT. Translation: CASSGTGVTEAFF.

For this clone: Other DNA sequences in this specimen translate into the identical CDR3. The rearrangement uses TRBV18 and TRBJ2-7; D is undetermined. The germline CDR1 and CDR2 sequences are KGHSH and LQKENI. The CDR3 is 12 residues long. The V end lost 3 bases, the J end lost 6 bases, and 9 bases lay between the germline ends. The CDR3 protein is CASSPGRPEQYF. CDR3 nucleotide sequence: TGTGCCAGCTCACCGGGCCGGCCCGAGCAGTACTTC.

The chain combines TRBV5-1 with TRBJ2-1; 9 nucleotides agree with TRBD2. The CDR3 is 15 residues long. With V trimmed by 2 bases and J by 4 bases, 4 bases remained unmatched. Germline V lookup: CDR1 SGHRS, CDR2 YFSETQ. In DNA, the CDR3 is TGCGCCAGCAGCTTTACGAGCGGGGGGTACAATGAGCAGTTCTTC. This translates into CASSFTSGGYNEQFF.

This chain uses TRBV23-1 with TRBJ1-6, with D possibly matching TRBD1 (6 bases). TRBV23-1 belongs to the ORF category, with a function that is uncertain. The CDR3 consists of 19 residues. The ends were cut back, 0 bases at V and 10 bases at J, with 25 bases in the middle. The CDR3 is CASSQSVRGKRAARSPLHF. The CDR3 DNA sequence: TGCGCCAGCAGTCAATCGGTGAGGGGGAAACGGGCTGCGCGGTCACCCCTCCACTTT.

The chain carries TRBV29-1 and TRBJ2-3; tentatively, D is TRBD1 (6 bases). Germline-derived CDR1 and CDR2 are SQVTM and ANQGSEA. The ends were cut back, 5 bases at V and 3 bases at J, with 9 bases in the middle. The CDR3 has 12 residues. This CDR3 reads CSVPDSTDTQYF. Written as DNA, the CDR3 is TGCAGCGTTCCGGACAGTACAGATACGCAGTATTTT.

The genes are TRBV9 and TRBJ2-7; 7 nucleotides agree with TRBD2. The germline V gene encodes CDR1 SGDLS and CDR2 YYNGEE. Trimming took 3 bases from V and 3 from J; bases not matched to a gene: 6. The CDR3 extends over 14 amino acids. The CDR3 spells CASSGSGFHYEQYF. The DNA of the CDR3 is TGTGCCAGCAGCGGTAGCGGGTTCCACTACGAGCAGTACTTC.

The chain couples TRBV7-9 to TRBJ2-5, with TRBD2 matching over 12 bases. CDR3 length: 15 amino acids. Germline V gene lookup returns CDR1 SEHNR and CDR2 FQNEAQ (reference sequence). Trimming at V came to 4 bases and at J to 2 bases, leaving 2 bases not matched to a gene. Written as DNA, the CDR3 is TGTGCCAGCAGCTCGACTAGCGGGGGACAAGAGACCCAGTACTTC. Translated: CASSSTSGGQETQYF. Full variable domain (rest looked up from reference TRBV7-9 and TRBJ2-5): DTGVSQNPRHKITKRGQNVTFRCDPISEHNRLYWYRQTLGQGPEFLTYFQNEAQLEKSRLLSDRFSAERPKGSFSTLEIQRTEQGDSAMYLCASSSTSGGQETQYFGPGTRLLVL.

The chain links TRBV28 to TRBJ1-5; 8 nucleotides match TRBD1. The CDR3 contains 15 residues. Germline assignment: CDR1 MDHEN and CDR2 SYDVKM. Losses at the gene ends were 5 bases for V and 9 bases for J; bases not matched to a gene: 12. The CDR3, as DNA: TGTGCCAGCAGTGGCCCCACGGACAGGGATGCGCCCCAGCATTTT. Translation: CASSGPTDRDAPQHF.

The chain recombines TRBV7-8 with TRBJ1-2; D perhaps matches TRBD1 (6 bases). This CDR3 has 14 amino acids. Germline CDR1 SGHVS, CDR2 FQNEAQ. V lost 4 bases and J lost 2, with 11 bases in between. The CDR3 nucleotides are TGTGCCAGCAGCTCCAGGACAGACAACTATGGCTACACCTTC. Encoded protein: CASSSRTDNYGYTF.

The rearrangement uses TRBV5-1 and TRBJ2-3; 10 nucleotides align to TRBD2. After removal of 4 bases from V and 0 bases from J, the junction contained 5 bases not matched to a gene. The CDR3 is 16 residues long. Germline V gene lookup returns CDR1 SGHRS and CDR2 YFSETQ. CDR3 sequence (DNA): TGCGCCAGCAGCACAAATAGCGGGGGGAGCACAGATACGCAGTATTTT. It specifies CASSTNSGGSTDTQYF.

The chain employs TRBV5-4 and TRBJ1-1; D remains unclear. Germline assignment: CDR1 SGHNT and CDR2 YYREEE (reference sequence). The CDR3 extends over 13 amino acids. V lost 1 base to trimming and J lost 4 bases, with 8 bases between them. The DNA of the CDR3 is TGTGCCAGCAGCTTGTTACACCTCACTGAAGCTTTCTTT. Its protein is CASSLLHLTEAFF. Using reference TRBV5-4 and TRBJ1-1 for the parts outside the CDR3, the full variable domain is ETGVTQSPTHLIKTRGQQVTLRCSSQSGHNTVSWYQQALGQGPQFIFQYYREEENGRGNFPPRFSGLQFPNYSSELNVNALELDDSALYLCASSLLHLTEAFFGQGTRLTVV.

This chain uses TRBV11-2 with TRBJ2-7; 7 bases agree with TRBD1. Germline trimming cut 5 bases from V and 0 bases from J; bases unmatched to any gene: 7. The CDR3 has 15 residues. CDR1 and CDR2 from the germline V gene are SGHAT and FQNNGV. This CDR3 is CASSVTDRDSYEQYF. The CDR3 region has the DNA TGTGCCAGCAGCGTTACCGACAGGGACTCCTACGAGCAGTACTTC.

The chain links TRBV9 to TRBJ1-5; D ambiguous. V shed 2 bases and J shed 5 bases, with 8 bases lying between them. The CDR3 has 13 residues. Germline V gene sequence: CDR1 SGDLS, CDR2 YYNGEE. The CDR3 DNA sequence: TGTGCCAGCAGCGTTTCCGGGGATCAGCCCCAGCATTTT. Its translation is CASSVSGDQPQHF.

The chain recombines TRBV6-5 with TRBJ1-4; D ambiguous. The CDR3 spans 14 residues. Germline CDR1 and CDR2: MNHEY and SVGAGI. The V end lost 8 bases, the J end lost 3 bases, and 13 bases lay between the germline ends. CDR3 sequence: CASRPGMANEKLFF. CDR3 bases: TGTGCCAGCCGGCCGGGGATGGCTAATGAAAAACTGTTTTTT.